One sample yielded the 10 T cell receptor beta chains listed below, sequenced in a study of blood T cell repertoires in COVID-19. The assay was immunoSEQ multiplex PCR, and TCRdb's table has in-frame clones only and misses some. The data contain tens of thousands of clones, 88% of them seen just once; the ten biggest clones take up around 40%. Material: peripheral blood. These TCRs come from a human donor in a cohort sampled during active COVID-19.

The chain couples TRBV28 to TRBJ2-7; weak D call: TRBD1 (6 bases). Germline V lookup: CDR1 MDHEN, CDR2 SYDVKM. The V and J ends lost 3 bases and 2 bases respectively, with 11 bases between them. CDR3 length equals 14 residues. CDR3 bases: TGTGCCAGCAGTTTGGAACAGGGAGCCTACGAGCAGTACTTC. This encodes CASSLEQGAYEQYF.

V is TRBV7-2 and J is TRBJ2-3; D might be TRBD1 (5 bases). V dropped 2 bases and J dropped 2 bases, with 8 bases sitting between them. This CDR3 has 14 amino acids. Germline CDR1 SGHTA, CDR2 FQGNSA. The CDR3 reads CASSLLGVTDTQYF. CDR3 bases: TGTGCCAGCAGCTTATTAGGGGTCACAGATACGCAGTATTTT.

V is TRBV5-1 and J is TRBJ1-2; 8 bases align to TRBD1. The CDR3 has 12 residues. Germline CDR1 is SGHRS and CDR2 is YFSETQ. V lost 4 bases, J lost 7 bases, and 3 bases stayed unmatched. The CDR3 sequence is CASSRTGSGYTF. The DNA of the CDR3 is TGCGCCAGCAGCCGGACAGGGTCTGGCTACACCTTC.

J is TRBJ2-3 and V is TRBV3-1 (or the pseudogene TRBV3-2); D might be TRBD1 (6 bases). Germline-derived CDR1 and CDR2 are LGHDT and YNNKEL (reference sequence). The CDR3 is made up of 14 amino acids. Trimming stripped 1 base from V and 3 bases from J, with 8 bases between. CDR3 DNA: TGTGCCAGCAGCCAAGGGCAGGGGACAGATACGCAGTATTTT. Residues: CASSQGQGTDTQYF.

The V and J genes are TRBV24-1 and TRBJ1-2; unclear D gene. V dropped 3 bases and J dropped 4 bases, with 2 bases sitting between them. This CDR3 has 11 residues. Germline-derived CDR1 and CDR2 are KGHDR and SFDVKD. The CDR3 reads CATSDLYGYTF. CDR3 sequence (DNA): TGTGCCACCAGTGATCTCTATGGCTACACCTTC.

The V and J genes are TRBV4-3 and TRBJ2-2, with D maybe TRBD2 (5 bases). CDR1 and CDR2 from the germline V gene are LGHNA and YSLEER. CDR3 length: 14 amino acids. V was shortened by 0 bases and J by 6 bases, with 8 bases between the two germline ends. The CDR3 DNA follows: TGCGCCAGCAGCCAAGATCGGGGATCCGGGGAGCTGTTTTTT. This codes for CASSQDRGSGELFF.

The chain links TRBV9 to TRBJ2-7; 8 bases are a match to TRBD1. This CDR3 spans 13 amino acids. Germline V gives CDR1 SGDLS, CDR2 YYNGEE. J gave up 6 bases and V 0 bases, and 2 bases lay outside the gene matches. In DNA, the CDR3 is TGTGCCAGCAGCGTAGCGACAGGGGCCGAGCAGTACTTC. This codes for CASSVATGAEQYF.

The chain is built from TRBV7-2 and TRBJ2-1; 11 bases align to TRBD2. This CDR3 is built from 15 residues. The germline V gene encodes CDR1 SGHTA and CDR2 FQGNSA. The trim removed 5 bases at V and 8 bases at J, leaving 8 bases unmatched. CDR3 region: CASSDTSGGTDEQFF. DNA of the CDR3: TGTGCCAGCAGCGACACTAGCGGGGGTACCGATGAGCAGTTCTTC.

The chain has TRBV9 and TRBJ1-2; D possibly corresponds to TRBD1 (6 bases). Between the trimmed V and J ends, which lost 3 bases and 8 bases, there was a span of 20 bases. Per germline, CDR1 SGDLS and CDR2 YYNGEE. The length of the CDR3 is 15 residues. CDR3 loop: CASSAGGGAGLGYTF. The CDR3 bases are TGTGCCAGCAGCGCGGGGGGCGGAGCCGGACTAGGCTACACCTTC.

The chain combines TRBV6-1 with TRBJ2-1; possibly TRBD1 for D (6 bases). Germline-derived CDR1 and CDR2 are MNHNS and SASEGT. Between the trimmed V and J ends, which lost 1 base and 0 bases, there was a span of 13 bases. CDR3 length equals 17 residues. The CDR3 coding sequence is TGTGCCAGCAGTGAAGTAAGAGGGGGTAGCTCCTACAATGAGCAGTTCTTC. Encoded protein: CASSEVRGGSSYNEQFF.